These 12 T cell receptor beta chains share one sample of origin, sequenced in a study of somatic mutations in cytotoxic T cells in rheumatoid arthritis. Assay used: immunoSEQ multiplex PCR; TCRdb lists only in-frame clones, some missing. The table records 15,000 to 20,000 clones, 79% of them present only once. Sequenced: CD8+ T cells sorted from blood. All receptors derive from an adult with rheumatoid arthritis.

This clone was recorded only once. The chain recombines TRBV28 with TRBJ1-5; no reliable D call. Germline V gene sequence: CDR1 MDHEN, CDR2 SYDVKM. Trimming cost V 7 bases and J 6 bases, with 19 bases left between them. The CDR3 runs to 15 residues. CDR3 amino acids: CASTHRWQASQPQHF. The CDR3 coding sequence is TGTGCCAGCACCCATAGGTGGCAGGCGAGTCAGCCCCAGCATTTT.

This clone was seen a handful of times. The same CDR3 also results from other DNA sequences found in this sample. This sequence joins TRBV5-1 and TRBJ2-1, with no clear D. The length of the CDR3 is 11 residues. V was shortened by 7 bases and J by 7 bases, with 9 bases between the two germline ends. The germline gives CDR1 SGHRS, CDR2 YFSETQ. CDR3 bases: TGCGCCAGCCTTTGGGGAAATGAGCAGTTCTTC. This translates into CASLWGNEQFF.

The chain combines TRBV6-5 with TRBJ1-2; no clear D. From germline, CDR1 is MNHEY and CDR2 SVGAGI. This CDR3 is built from 14 residues. V lost 3 bases to trimming and J lost 6 bases, with 14 bases between them. Written as DNA, the CDR3 is TGTGCCAGCAGTTATAGTGGGAGGGTCGATGGCTACACCTTC. The encoded protein is CASSYSGRVDGYTF.

The rearrangement uses TRBV7-9 and TRBJ1-1, with D possibly matching TRBD1 (5 bases). The CDR3 extends over 13 amino acids. V dropped 5 bases and J dropped 4 bases, with 11 bases sitting between them. Germline CDR1 SEHNR, CDR2 FQNEAQ (reference sequence). The CDR3: CASSPAGSTEAFF. The CDR3 nucleotides are TGTGCCAGCAGCCCGGCAGGGAGCACTGAAGCTTTCTTT.

The chain is built from TRBV19 and TRBJ1-5; possible D gene TRBD1, 6 bases. V was cut by 6 bases and J by 1 base, with 19 bases left in between. The CDR3 sequence is 17 residues long. Germline-derived CDR1 and CDR2 are LNHDA and SQIVND (reference sequence). The DNA of the CDR3 is TGTGCCAGTAGACATCCCCCCCGCAGGGGAAGCAATCAGCCCCAGCATTTT. Amino acids: CASRHPPRRGSNQPQHF.

The V call is TRBV10-3, the J call TRBJ1-2, with TRBD1 matching over 7 bases. This CDR3 contains 14 residues. Germline V CDR1 and CDR2: ENHRY, SYGVKD. The V gene end was trimmed by 4 bases and the J gene end by 0 bases; junction bases not matched to a gene: 2. CDR3 region: CAISGDSSNYGYTF. CDR3 DNA: TGTGCCATCAGTGGGGACAGTTCTAACTATGGCTACACCTTC.

This CDR3 reads CASSQDWAGNEQFF. The CDR3, as DNA: TGCGCCAGCAGCCAAGATTGGGCGGGGAATGAGCAGTTCTTC. The V call is TRBV4-3, the J call TRBJ2-1, with a possible D match to TRBD2 (6 bases). CDR3 length equals 14 residues. Germline V gives CDR1 LGHNA, CDR2 YSLEER. Trimming removed 0 bases at V and 7 bases at J, with 10 bases between.

This chain joins TRBV27 and TRBJ2-1, with D perhaps matching TRBD1 or TRBD2 (6 bases each). This CDR3 spans 16 amino acids. Germline loops: CDR1 MNHEY, CDR2 SMNVEV (reference sequence). Between the trimmed V and J ends, which lost 5 bases and 2 bases, there was a span of 16 bases. DNA for the CDR3: TGTGCCAGCAGTCCAGTAGGGGGGAGTACCTACAATGAGCAGTTCTTC. Translating gives CASSPVGGSTYNEQFF.

The chain combines TRBV19 with TRBJ2-1; no clear D. The V end lost 1 base, the J end lost 2 bases, and 15 bases lay between the germline ends. Germline assignment: CDR1 LNHDA and CDR2 SQIVND (reference sequence). The CDR3 contains 17 residues. The DNA of the CDR3 is TGTGCCAGTAGTATAGGGGTTGTACGGACGGCCTACAATGAGCAGTTCTTC. It yields the protein CASSIGVVRTAYNEQFF.

V and J are TRBV27 and TRBJ2-1, with 8 bases aligning to TRBD2. The V gene end was trimmed by 7 bases and the J gene end by 9 bases; junction bases not matched to a gene: 17. This CDR3 region has 16 residues. Germline lookup yields CDR1 MNHEY and CDR2 SMNVEV (reference sequence). This CDR3 is CASKAPGTRRFGEQFF. The CDR3 DNA is TGTGCCAGCAAAGCCCCCGGGACTAGGAGGTTTGGTGAGCAGTTCTTC.

The J gene is TRBJ1-1, the V gene TRBV27; D perhaps matches TRBD1 (5 bases). In germline, CDR1 is MNHEY, CDR2 SMNVEV (reference sequence). Trimming stripped 6 bases from V and 1 base from J, with 12 bases between. CDR3 length: 14 residues. The CDR3 is CASSPGTANTEAFF. The CDR3 bases are TGTGCCAGCAGCCCCGGGACCGCGAACACTGAAGCTTTCTTT.

The CDR3 reads CASSAPGQGTTEAFF. The CDR3 DNA reads as TGTGCCAGCAGCGCGCCGGGACAGGGGACCACTGAAGCTTTCTTT. This sequence joins TRBV7-9 and TRBJ1-1; TRBD1 aligns across 10 bases. V shed 5 bases, J shed 4 bases, and the junction held 7 bases outside the gene matches. CDR3 length: 15 amino acids. The germline gives CDR1 SEHNR, CDR2 FQNEAQ (reference sequence).